Presented here are 11 T cell receptor beta chains from one specimen sequenced in a study of OX40 agonist ivuxolimab in advanced cancers. Using immunoSEQ multiplex PCR, the repertoire was profiled, and TCRdb retains in-frame clones only, with some absent. The sample contains roughly 49,000 clones, more than 85% of which appear only once. This sample comprised CD4+ or CD8+ T cells sorted from blood, obtained in a trial of the OX40 agonist ivuxolimab. These receptors all come from an adult with an advanced solid tumor such as melanoma, head and neck, liver or kidney cancer.

The chain combines TRBV29-1 with TRBJ1-4, with no clear D. With 1 base removed from V and 4 bases from J, the gap between germline ends came to 4 bases. CDR3 length: 12 residues. Germline assignment: CDR1 SQVTM and CDR2 ANQGSEA. In DNA, the CDR3 is TGCAGCGTTGAAGTAGTTAATGAAAAACTGTTTTTT. It translates to CSVEVVNEKLFF.

This rearrangement joins TRBV15 to TRBJ1-5, with 8 nucleotides matching TRBD1. Germline CDR1 reads LNHNV; CDR2 reads YYDKDF (reference sequence). This CDR3 has 15 residues. After removal of 0 bases from V and 6 bases from J, the junction contained 4 bases not matched to a gene. The CDR3 sequence is CATSRDTGGIQPQHF. The CDR3 DNA follows: TGTGCCACCAGCAGAGACACAGGGGGGATTCAGCCCCAGCATTTT. Combining the CDR3 with reference TRBV15 and TRBJ1-5 gives the whole variable domain DAMVIQNPRYQVTQFGKPVTLSCSQTLNHNVMYWYQQKSSQAPKLLFHYYDKDFNNEADTPDNFQSRRPNTSFCFLDIRSPGLGDTAMYLCATSRDTGGIQPQHFGDGTRLSIL.

This clone came up once. The chain joins TRBV2 to TRBJ2-3, with D tentatively TRBD1 (6 bases). V was clipped by 7 bases and J by 6 bases, with 20 bases between them. This CDR3 region has 15 residues. The germline V gene has CDR1 SNHLY and CDR2 FYNNEI. The CDR3 DNA reads as TGTGCCAGCACTCGGGACATCGGCTTCATGGATACGCAGTATTTT. It yields the protein CASTRDIGFMDTQYF.

The V and J genes are TRBV7-6 and TRBJ2-5; D call uncertain. Deletions cut 5 bases from V and 5 bases from J, with 12 bases between. The CDR3 contains 13 residues. Germline V gives CDR1 SGHVS, CDR2 FNYEAQ. CDR3 sequence: CASSPRAGETQYF. The CDR3 nucleotides read TGTGCCAGCAGCCCACGGGCCGGGGAGACCCAGTACTTC.

The chain employs TRBV9 and TRBJ2-2; TRBD2 is a possible D gene (6 bases). Germline V gives CDR1 SGDLS, CDR2 YYNGEE. This CDR3 spans 18 amino acids. Trimming pared 0 bases from V and 7 bases from J, leaving 22 bases between. The CDR3 loop reads CASSVGSGSRGPFGELFF. The CDR3 nucleotides read TGTGCCAGCAGCGTAGGATCTGGATCGCGGGGACCGTTCGGGGAGCTGTTTTTT.

This clone is classed as medium-sized. This rearrangement joins TRBV2 to TRBJ2-2; maybe TRBD1 (6 bases). Germline V gives CDR1 SNHLY, CDR2 FYNNEI. V was cut by 6 bases and J by 2 bases, with 10 bases left in between. The CDR3 sequence is 14 residues long. Here the CDR3 reads CASRAGENTGELFF. In DNA form, the CDR3 reads TGTGCCAGCAGGGCAGGGGAAAACACCGGGGAGCTGTTTTTT.

The rearrangement uses TRBV10-1 and TRBJ2-3, with D possibly being TRBD1 (6 bases). In germline, CDR1 is WNHNN, CDR2 SYGVQD (reference sequence). CDR3 length: 15 amino acids. V lost 4 bases and J 4 bases, leaving 15 bases between the germline ends. This CDR3 reads CASSAAATGSDTQYF. The CDR3 region has the DNA TGCGCCAGCAGTGCCGCGGCGACAGGATCAGATACGCAGTATTTT.

The J gene is TRBJ2-3, the V gene TRBV4-1; D gene uncertain. The CDR3 is 12 amino acids. The germline V gene encodes CDR1 MGHRA and CDR2 YSYEKL. Between the trimmed V and J ends, which lost 4 bases and 0 bases, there was a span of 2 bases. CDR3 sequence reads: CASSLSTDTQYF. The CDR3 nucleotides are TGCGCCAGCAGCCTTAGCACAGATACGCAGTATTTT.

This clone showed up just a few times. The chain has TRBV6-6 and TRBJ2-7; possible D gene TRBD1, 6 bases. The CDR3 length is 14 residues. V shed 6 bases and J shed 7 bases, with 19 bases lying between them. Germline loops: CDR1 MNHNY, CDR2 SVGAGI (reference sequence). The CDR3 coding sequence is TGTGCCAGCAGCTTCGGACAGAATCCGGGGGAGCAGTACTTC. Its protein product is CASSFGQNPGEQYF.

The chain couples TRBV6-1 to TRBJ1-5, with D perhaps matching TRBD1 (5 bases). Per germline, CDR1 MNHNS and CDR2 SASEGT. CDR3 size: 13 residues. The V end lost 3 bases, the J end lost 7 bases, and 10 bases lay between the germline ends. The CDR3 region is CASSEGGRQPQHF. The CDR3 nucleotides are TGTGCCAGCAGTGAGGGGGGTAGGCAGCCCCAGCATTTT.

The chain couples TRBV11-2 to TRBJ2-2, with 11 bases fitting TRBD2. The length of the CDR3 is 17 residues. J gave up 5 bases and V 5 bases, and 10 bases lay outside the gene matches. CDR1 SGHAT and CDR2 FQNNGV come from the germline V gene. The CDR3 sequence: CASSTAGRLAGTGELFF. The CDR3 coding sequence is TGTGCCAGCAGCACCGCGGGAAGACTAGCGGGGACCGGGGAGCTGTTTTTT.